The 31 T cell receptor beta chains in this list originate from one sample, sequenced in a study of blood T cells in healthy people across ages. Then a second PCR, running roughly 7 to 11 cycles, was carried out with a sample-barcoded 5' primer and a J-beta primer mix. A single record per CDR3 protein comes from TCRdb applying MiXCR to the 5' RACE reads. The sample holds roughly 2 million distinct CDR3 sequences; roughly 49% are singletons and the top ten take less than 2.5%. Sequencing was performed on blood. These TCRs come from a woman aged 40 to 50 in good health.

This chain joins TRBV10-3 and TRBJ1-1; the D is unclear. V dropped 0 bases and J dropped 6 bases, with 11 bases sitting between them. This CDR3 is 14 amino acids long. CDR1 and CDR2 (germline): ENHRY, SYGVKD. CDR3 sequence: CAISESAALPEAFF. The CDR3 bases are TGTGCCATCAGTGAGTCGGCGGCGTTACCTGAAGCTTTCTTT.

The V and J genes are TRBV6-5 and TRBJ2-4; 8 bases are a match to TRBD1. Germline loops: CDR1 MNHEY, CDR2 SVGAGI. Losses at the gene ends were 5 bases for V and 5 bases for J; bases not matched to a gene: 8. The CDR3 loop spans 15 amino acids. CDR3 amino acids: CASSPGGSKENIQYF. The CDR3 DNA is TGTGCCAGCAGTCCAGGGGGCAGCAAAGAAAACATTCAGTACTTC.

Concerning this clonotype itself: A clone one base away is much larger, so this may be a read error. V and J are TRBV29-1 and TRBJ2-5; no firm D call. With the DNA end fitting TRBJ2-1 better, the J assignment may be wrong. This CDR3 contains 13 residues. From germline, CDR1 is SQVTM and CDR2 ANQGSEA. CDR3 coding DNA: TGCAGCGTTGAAGGTCCAAACCAAGAGACCCAGTTCTTC. Its protein is CSVEGPNQETQFF.

V gene TRBV6-6 combines with J gene TRBJ1-4, with D possibly matching TRBD1 (5 bases). Germline lookup yields CDR1 MNHNY and CDR2 SVGAGI (reference sequence). This CDR3 is built from 16 residues. The V and J ends lost 5 bases and 6 bases respectively, with 19 bases between them. DNA of the CDR3: TGTGCCAGCAGTCCCCATTCGGGCAGAGGGGATGAAAAACTGTTTTTT. Translating it yields CASSPHSGRGDEKLFF.

This clonotype occurred a few times. This rearrangement joins TRBV20-1 to TRBJ1-6; TRBD1 matches at 12 bases. J gave up 9 bases and V 0 bases, and 6 bases lay outside the gene matches. Germline V gene data show CDR1 as DFQATT and CDR2 as SNEGSKA (reference sequence). The CDR3 length is 16 residues. The CDR3 loop reads CSARDGGQGAGSPLHF. The CDR3 bases are TGCAGTGCTAGAGATGGGGGACAGGGGGCTGGTTCACCCCTCCACTTT.

The table lists this clonotype with a count of one. The genes are TRBV27 and TRBJ1-2; D gene uncertain. The V gene's germline CDR1 is MNHEY and CDR2 SMNVEV (reference sequence). Trimming removed 0 bases at V and 7 bases at J, with 15 bases between. CDR3 length: 15 amino acids. CDR3 amino acids: CASSLSSQMNCGYTF. The CDR3 nucleotides read TGTGCCAGCAGTTTATCGTCCCAGATGAATTGTGGCTACACCTTC.

The chain couples TRBV21-1 to TRBJ1-2. TRBV21-1 is noted as a pseudogene. The CDR3 consists of 16 residues. Written as DNA, the CDR3 is TGTGCCAGCAGCACTCGGACGTTTAGTTCGTTCCGGGGCTACACCTTC. As protein: CASSTRTFSSFRGYTF.

The chain links TRBV9 to TRBJ2-5; no firm D call. This CDR3 is 15 amino acids long. Trimming took off 2 bases at V and 1 base at J, with 12 bases between the two ends. CDR1 and CDR2 from the germline V gene are SGDLS and YYNGEE. The CDR3 protein is CASSVAVGLQETQYF. The CDR3 DNA follows: TGTGCCAGCAGCGTTGCGGTGGGCCTCCAAGAGACCCAGTACTTC.

The chain couples TRBV7-9 to TRBJ2-4, with D tentatively TRBD1 (7 bases). The J call is doubtful: the DNA matches TRBJ2-7 better. The CDR3 has 15 amino acids. Germline lookup yields CDR1 SEHNR and CDR2 FQNEAQ (reference sequence). Here the CDR3 reads CASSQRQGEANEQYF. In DNA form, the CDR3 reads TGTGCCAGCAGCCAGCGGCAGGGGGAGGCGAACGAGCAGTACTTC.

The V and J genes are TRBV4-2 and TRBJ2-1, with 12 positions matching TRBD2. V was pared by 0 bases and J by 2 bases, with 2 bases of the junction left unmatched. The CDR3 loop spans 17 amino acids. Germline V gene data show CDR1 as LGHNA and CDR2 as YNFKEQ. The CDR3 nucleotides read TGTGCCAGCAGCCAAGATCTAGCGGGGGGGCCCTACAATGAGCAGTTCTTC. It encodes CASSQDLAGGPYNEQFF.

The J gene is TRBJ2-4, the V gene TRBV5-1, with D perhaps assigned TRBD1 or TRBD2 (6 bases each). The germline gives CDR1 SGHRS, CDR2 YFSETQ. The V gene lost 1 base and the J gene lost 13 bases, with 12 bases spanning the gap. The CDR3 length is 12 residues. CDR3 DNA: TGCGCCAGCAGCTTGAGGGGGGAAGAGCAGTACTTC. It yields the protein CASSLRGEEQYF.

This clonotype was observed a single time. The junction departs from the called germline gene at one end, perhaps through a read error. The chain is built from TRBV28 and TRBJ2-3; D might be TRBD1 (5 bases). Germline V gene lookup returns CDR1 MDHEN and CDR2 SYDVKM. This CDR3 region has 14 residues. In DNA, the CDR3 is TGTGCCAGCAGTTTGGTGGCAGTGACAGATGCGCAGTATTTT. It yields the protein CASSLVAVTDAQYF.

The rearrangement links TRBV28 to TRBJ2-7; D ambiguous. Germline-derived CDR1 and CDR2 are MDHEN and SYDVKM. This CDR3 has 13 residues. Trimming shortened V by 8 bases and J by 2 bases, and 13 bases separated the two germline ends. The CDR3 here is CASESKVTYEQYF. The CDR3 DNA follows: TGTGCCAGCGAGTCCAAGGTAACCTACGAGCAGTACTTC.

The chain uses TRBV23-1 and TRBJ2-1; 8 positions agree with TRBD1. TRBV23-1 is an ORF, and what it does is uncertain. V lost 3 bases, J lost 5 bases, and 9 bases stayed unmatched. The CDR3 has 16 amino acids. CDR3 in DNA: TGCGCCAGCAGTCATACCTACAGGGGGTCTGACAATGAGCAGTTCTTC. Translation: CASSHTYRGSDNEQFF.

This chain uses TRBV7-2 with TRBJ1-1; 8 bases line up with TRBD1. CDR1 is SGHTA and CDR2 is FQGNSA in the germline V gene. V trimming: 1 base; J trimming: 11 bases; junction bases outside the gene matches: 18. The CDR3 consists of 17 residues. CDR3 sequence reads: CASSLVARGRSTPKAFF. The CDR3 DNA reads TGTGCCAGCAGCTTAGTGGCCAGGGGGCGATCAACCCCAAAGGCTTTCTTT.

The V call is TRBV7-3, the J call TRBJ2-3, with 9 bases that match TRBD2. The V segment lost 5 bases and the J segment 4 bases; nucleotides outside the gene matches: 4. Germline V CDR1 and CDR2: SGHTA, FQGTGA. The CDR3 is made up of 14 amino acids. CDR3 in amino acids: CASSRAGGSDTQYF. Written as DNA, the CDR3 is TGTGCCAGCAGCCGAGCGGGGGGCTCAGATACGCAGTATTTT.

The chain carries TRBV10-2 and TRBJ2-7; the D is unclear. V was trimmed by 5 bases and J by 4 bases, leaving 12 bases between them. The CDR3 runs 13 residues. The germline CDR1 and CDR2 sequences are WSHSY and SAAADI. CDR3 region: CASSQTVDYEQYF. The DNA for the CDR3 is TGCGCCAGCAGTCAGACTGTGGATTACGAGCAGTACTTC.

This clonotype was seen more than once but under ten times. The chain links TRBV6-2 or TRBV6-3 to TRBJ2-7; D is unresolved. Germline assignment: CDR1 MNHEY and CDR2 SVGEGT. The CDR3 length is 16 residues. The V and J ends lost 2 bases and 4 bases respectively, with 18 bases between them. CDR3 region: CASSYRALDSAYEQYF. As DNA, the CDR3 is TGTGCCAGCAGTTACAGGGCTCTGGATAGTGCTTACGAGCAGTACTTC.

This clonotype has more than one count but fewer than ten. CDR3 nucleotide sequence: TGTGCCACCAGTGAAGATGACAGGTTTGTCGGTACGCAGTATTTT. It encodes CATSEDDRFVGTQYF. This sequence joins TRBV24-1 and TRBJ2-3, with a possible D match to TRBD1 (6 bases). This CDR3 region has 15 residues. V was cut by 4 bases and J by 8 bases, with 18 bases left in between. Germline V gene data show CDR1 as KGHDR and CDR2 as SFDVKD.

This clonotype was observed once. This chain uses TRBV20-1 with TRBJ2-3; tentatively, D is TRBD2 (6 bases). Per germline, CDR1 DFQATT and CDR2 SNEGSKA (reference sequence). The CDR3 covers 14 residues. The V end lost 0 bases, the J end lost 2 bases, and 9 bases lay between the germline ends. This CDR3 is CSARDGLNTDTQYF. In nucleotides, the CDR3 is TGCAGTGCTAGAGACGGACTAAACACAGATACGCAGTATTTT.

This clonotype was found a few times. J is TRBJ2-6 and V is TRBV6-5; D gene uncertain. Trimming took 7 bases from V and 3 from J, leaving 7 bases between them. The CDR3 has 13 amino acids. Germline V CDR1 and CDR2: MNHEY, SVGAGI. CDR3 DNA sequence: TGTGCCAGCACCCCAAATGGGGCCAACGTCCTGACTTTC. This codes for CASTPNGANVLTF.

This rearrangement joins TRBV4-2 to TRBJ2-1; TRBD2 agrees at 12 bases. J lost 1 base, V lost 4 bases, and 14 bases had no gene match. Germline lookup yields CDR1 LGHNA and CDR2 YNFKEQ. CDR3 length: 20 amino acids. The CDR3 spells CASSRLRTSGAFLSYNEQFF. CDR3 nucleotides: TGTGCCAGCAGCCGCCTTCGGACTAGCGGGGCCTTTCTGTCCTACAATGAGCAGTTCTTC.

V and J are TRBV12-3 or TRBV12-4 and TRBJ2-5; D is possibly TRBD1 or TRBD2 (5 bases each). TRBJ2-7 matches the DNA end more closely, so the J call is doubtful. The CDR3 totals 13 residues. The CDR3 coding sequence is TGTGCCAGCAGTAGGGACGGGGTCTACGAGCAGTACTTC. It is translated as CASSRDGVYEQYF.

This chain joins TRBV14 and TRBJ2-3, with TRBD1 as a possible D gene (6 bases). With 4 bases removed from V and 0 bases from J, the gap between germline ends came to 17 bases. The CDR3 extends over 17 amino acids. Germline loops: CDR1 SGHDN, CDR2 FVKESK. CDR3 loop: CASSPLPAGVSTDTQYF. DNA for the CDR3: TGTGCCAGCAGCCCCCTCCCGGCAGGGGTGAGCACAGATACGCAGTATTTT.

The genes are TRBV9 and TRBJ2-1; 7 bases fit TRBD1. The CDR3 covers 13 residues. The V segment lost 4 bases and the J segment 6 bases; nucleotides outside the gene matches: 4. Germline CDR1 SGDLS, CDR2 YYNGEE. CDR3 residues: CASSQGDGNEQFF. The CDR3 coding sequence is TGTGCCAGCAGCCAGGGGGACGGCAATGAGCAGTTCTTC.

The rearrangement uses TRBV27 and TRBJ1-4; the D gene is possibly TRBD1 (5 bases). The CDR3 sequence is 16 residues long. Per germline, CDR1 MNHEY and CDR2 SMNVEV (reference sequence). Between the trimmed V and J ends, which lost 6 bases and 8 bases, there was a span of 22 bases. The CDR3 DNA reads TGTGCCAGCAGACCCGGGGGGATCGGGTCTGGGGAAAAACTGTTTTTT. It translates to CASRPGGIGSGEKLFF.

V is TRBV5-6 and J is TRBJ2-4; possibly TRBD1 or TRBD2 for D (5 bases each). V was trimmed by 2 bases and J by 7 bases, leaving 10 bases between them. The CDR3 covers 13 residues. Germline CDR1 and CDR2: SGHDT and YYEEEE. The chain's CDR3 is CASSFEGPNIQYF. CDR3 DNA: TGTGCCAGCAGCTTTGAGGGACCCAACATTCAGTACTTC.

The V call is TRBV5-1, the J call TRBJ1-1; possible D gene TRBD1, 5 bases. The CDR3 runs 14 residues. Deletions cut 3 bases from V and 0 bases from J, with 9 bases between. Looked up from germline, CDR1 is SGHRS and CDR2 is YFSETQ. Here the CDR3 reads CASSSGQVNTEAFF. DNA of the CDR3: TGCGCCAGCAGCTCCGGACAAGTGAACACTGAAGCTTTCTTT.

The chain links TRBV6-1 to TRBJ2-7, with 8 bases lining up with TRBD1. Germline V CDR1 and CDR2: MNHNS, SASEGT. The CDR3 is made up of 14 amino acids. V lost 7 bases and J lost 3; bases outside the gene matches: 8. CDR3: CASTWTGQFYEQYF. In DNA form, the CDR3 reads TGTGCCAGCACCTGGACAGGGCAGTTCTACGAGCAGTACTTC.

This sequence joins TRBV10-3 and TRBJ2-7, with D tentatively TRBD1 (6 bases). The length of the CDR3 is 16 residues. Germline V gene sequence: CDR1 ENHRY, CDR2 SYGVKD. V was shortened by 3 bases and J by 3 bases, with 18 bases between the two germline ends. The CDR3 coding sequence is TGTGCCATCAGTGATATGCAGGGGCGGACTGGCTACGAGCAGTACTTC. Amino acid sequence: CAISDMQGRTGYEQYF.

The chain recombines TRBV5-1 with TRBJ2-3; D gene unclear. The CDR3 extends over 15 amino acids. Trimming removed 5 bases at V and 4 bases at J, with 17 bases between. CDR1 and CDR2 from the germline V gene are SGHRS and YFSETQ. The CDR3 sequence is CASSLSPHQADTQYF. The CDR3 DNA reads as TGCGCCAGCAGTCTGTCACCCCACCAGGCAGATACGCAGTATTTT.